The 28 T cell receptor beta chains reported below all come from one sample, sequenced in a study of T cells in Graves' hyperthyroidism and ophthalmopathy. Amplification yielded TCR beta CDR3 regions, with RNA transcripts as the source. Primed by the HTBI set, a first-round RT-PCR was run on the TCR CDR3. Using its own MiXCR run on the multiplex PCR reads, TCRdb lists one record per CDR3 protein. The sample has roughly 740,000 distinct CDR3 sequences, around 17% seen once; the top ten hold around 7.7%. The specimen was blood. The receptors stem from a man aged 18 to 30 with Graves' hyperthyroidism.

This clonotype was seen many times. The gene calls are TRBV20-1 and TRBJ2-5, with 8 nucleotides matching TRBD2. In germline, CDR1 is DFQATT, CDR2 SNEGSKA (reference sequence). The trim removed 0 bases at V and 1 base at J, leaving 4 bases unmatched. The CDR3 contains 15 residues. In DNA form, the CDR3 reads TGCAGTGCTAGAGATCGACGGGGGGGCCAAGAGACCCAGTACTTC. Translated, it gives CSARDRRGGQETQYF.

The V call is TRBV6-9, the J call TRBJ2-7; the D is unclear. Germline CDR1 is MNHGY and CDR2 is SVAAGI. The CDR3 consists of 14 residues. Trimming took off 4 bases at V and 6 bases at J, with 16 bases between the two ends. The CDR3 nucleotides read TGTGCCAGCAGTTTAACTGGTACCGGTCGCGAGCAGTACTTC. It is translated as CASSLTGTGREQYF.

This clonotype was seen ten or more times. The CDR3 DNA sequence: TGTGCCAGCAGGAGCACTAGCGGGAGTGATTCCAAAAACATTCAGTACTTC. Amino acids: CASRSTSGSDSKNIQYF. This chain joins TRBV12-3 or TRBV12-4 and TRBJ2-4; 11 bases fit TRBD2. The CDR3 runs 17 residues. The V and J ends lost 6 bases and 2 bases, in that order; junction bases with no gene match: 9.

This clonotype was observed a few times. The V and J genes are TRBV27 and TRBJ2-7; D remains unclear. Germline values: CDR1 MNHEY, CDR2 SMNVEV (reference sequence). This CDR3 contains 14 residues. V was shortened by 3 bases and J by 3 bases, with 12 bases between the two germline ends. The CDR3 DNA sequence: TGTGCCAGCAGTTTCTCAGGTGGAGTCTACGAGCAGTACTTC. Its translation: CASSFSGGVYEQYF.

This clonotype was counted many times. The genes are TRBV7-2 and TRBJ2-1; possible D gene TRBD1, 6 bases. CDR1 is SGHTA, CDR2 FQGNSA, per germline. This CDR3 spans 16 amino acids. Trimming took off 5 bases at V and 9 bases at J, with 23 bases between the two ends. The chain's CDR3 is CASSPRGSGLRREQFF. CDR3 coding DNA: TGTGCCAGCAGCCCCAGGGGATCAGGGCTACGGCGTGAGCAGTTCTTC.

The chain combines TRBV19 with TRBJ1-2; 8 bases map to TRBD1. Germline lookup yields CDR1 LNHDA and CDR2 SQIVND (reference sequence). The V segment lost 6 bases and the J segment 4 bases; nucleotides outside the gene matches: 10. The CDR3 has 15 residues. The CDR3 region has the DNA TGTGCCAGTAGCGTCCGGACAGGGTCGGCCTATGGCTACACCTTC. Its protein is CASSVRTGSAYGYTF.

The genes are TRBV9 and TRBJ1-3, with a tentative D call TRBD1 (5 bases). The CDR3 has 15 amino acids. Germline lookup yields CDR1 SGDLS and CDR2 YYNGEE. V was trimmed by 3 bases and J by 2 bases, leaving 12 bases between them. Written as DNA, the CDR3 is TGTGCCAGCAGCGCAGGGAGTCTTGCTGGAAACACCATATATTTT. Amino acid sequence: CASSAGSLAGNTIYF.

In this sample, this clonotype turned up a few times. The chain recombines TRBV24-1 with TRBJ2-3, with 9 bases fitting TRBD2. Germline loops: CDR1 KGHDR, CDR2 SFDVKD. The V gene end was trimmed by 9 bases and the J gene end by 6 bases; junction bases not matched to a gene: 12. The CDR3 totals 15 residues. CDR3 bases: TGTGCCACCTCGGGTCGTAGCGGGGGACGGGATACGCAGTATTTT. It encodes CATSGRSGGRDTQYF.

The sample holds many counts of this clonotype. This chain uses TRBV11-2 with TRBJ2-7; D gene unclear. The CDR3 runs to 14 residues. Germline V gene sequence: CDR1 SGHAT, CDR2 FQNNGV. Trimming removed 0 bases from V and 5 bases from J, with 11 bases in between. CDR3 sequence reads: CASSLDLTQDEQYF. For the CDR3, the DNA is TGTGCCAGCAGCTTAGATCTAACCCAGGACGAGCAGTACTTC.

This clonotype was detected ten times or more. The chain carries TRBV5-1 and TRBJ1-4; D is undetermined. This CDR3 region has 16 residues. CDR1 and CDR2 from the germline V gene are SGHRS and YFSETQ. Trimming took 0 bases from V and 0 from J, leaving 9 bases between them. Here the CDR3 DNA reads TGCGCCAGCAGCTTGGGATCGATTGCAACTAATGAAAAACTGTTTTTT. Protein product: CASSLGSIATNEKLFF.

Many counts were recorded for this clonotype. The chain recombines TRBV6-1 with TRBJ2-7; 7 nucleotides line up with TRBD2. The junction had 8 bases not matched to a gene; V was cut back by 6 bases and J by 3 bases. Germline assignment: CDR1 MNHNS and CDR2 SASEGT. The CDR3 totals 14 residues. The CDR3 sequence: CASRAASGYYEQYF. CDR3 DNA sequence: TGTGCCAGCAGAGCCGCTAGCGGATACTACGAGCAGTACTTC.

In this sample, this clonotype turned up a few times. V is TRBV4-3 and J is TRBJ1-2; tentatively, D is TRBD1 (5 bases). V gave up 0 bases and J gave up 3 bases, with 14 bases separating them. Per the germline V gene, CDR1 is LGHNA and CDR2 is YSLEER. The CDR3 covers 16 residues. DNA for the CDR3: TGCGCCAGCAGCCAAGATCCTAAGGGAGGGGACTATGGCTACACCTTC. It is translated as CASSQDPKGGDYGYTF.

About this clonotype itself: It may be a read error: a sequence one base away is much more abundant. CDR3 sequence (DNA): TGCAGCGTTGCAGATTTAAGTGGCTACACCTTC. It codes for CSVADLSGYTF. The rearrangement joins TRBV29-1 to TRBJ1-2; D ambiguous. CDR1 is SQVTM and CDR2 is ANQGSEA in the germline V gene. V lost 4 bases and J lost 7, with 10 bases in between. CDR3 length equals 11 residues.

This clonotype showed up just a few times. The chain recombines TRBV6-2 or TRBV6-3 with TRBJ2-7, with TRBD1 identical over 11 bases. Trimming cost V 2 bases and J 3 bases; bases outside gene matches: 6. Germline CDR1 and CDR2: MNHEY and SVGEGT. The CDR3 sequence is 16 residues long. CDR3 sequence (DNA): TGTGCCAGCAGTTACGCGTTGGGACAGGGGGACTACGAGCAGTACTTC. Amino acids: CASSYALGQGDYEQYF.

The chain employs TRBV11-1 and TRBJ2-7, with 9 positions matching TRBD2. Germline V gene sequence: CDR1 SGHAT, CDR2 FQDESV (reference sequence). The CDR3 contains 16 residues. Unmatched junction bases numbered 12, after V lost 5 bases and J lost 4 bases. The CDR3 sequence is CASSPRGLAGPYEQYF. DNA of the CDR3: TGTGCCAGCAGCCCCAGGGGCCTAGCGGGACCTTACGAGCAGTACTTC.

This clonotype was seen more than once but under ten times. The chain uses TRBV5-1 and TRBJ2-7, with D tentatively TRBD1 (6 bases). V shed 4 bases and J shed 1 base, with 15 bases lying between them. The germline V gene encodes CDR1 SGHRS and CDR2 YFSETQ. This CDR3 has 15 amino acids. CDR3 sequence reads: CASSPGERPSYEQYF. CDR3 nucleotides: TGCGCCAGCAGCCCAGGGGAGCGACCATCCTACGAGCAGTACTTC.

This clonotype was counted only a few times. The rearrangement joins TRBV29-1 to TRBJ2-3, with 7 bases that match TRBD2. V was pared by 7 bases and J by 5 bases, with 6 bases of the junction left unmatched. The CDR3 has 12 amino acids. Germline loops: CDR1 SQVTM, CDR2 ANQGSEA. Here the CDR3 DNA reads TGCAGCGGGCGGGGGAATGGAGATACGCAGTATTTT. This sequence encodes CSGRGNGDTQYF.

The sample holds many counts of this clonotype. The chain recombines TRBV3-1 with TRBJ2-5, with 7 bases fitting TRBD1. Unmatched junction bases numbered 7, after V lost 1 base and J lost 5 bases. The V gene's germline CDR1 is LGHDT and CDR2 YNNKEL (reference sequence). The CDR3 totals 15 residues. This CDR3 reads CASSQARGPGETQYF. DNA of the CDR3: TGTGCCAGCAGCCAAGCTAGGGGGCCAGGGGAGACCCAGTACTTC.

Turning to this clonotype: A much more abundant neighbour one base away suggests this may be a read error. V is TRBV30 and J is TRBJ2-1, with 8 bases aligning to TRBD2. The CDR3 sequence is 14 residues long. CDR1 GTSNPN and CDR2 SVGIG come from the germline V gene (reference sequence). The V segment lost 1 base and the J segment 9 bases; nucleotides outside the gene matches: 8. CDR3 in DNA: TGTGCCTGGAGTGAGCGGGAGCCGGTCCTTGAGCAGTTCTTC. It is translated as CAWSEREPVLEQFF.

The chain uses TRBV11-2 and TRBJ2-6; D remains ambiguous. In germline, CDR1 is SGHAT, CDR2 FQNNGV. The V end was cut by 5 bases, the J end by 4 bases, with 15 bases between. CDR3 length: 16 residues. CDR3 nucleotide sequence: TGTGCCAGCAGCCCCCCGGGCCGCGAAGGGGCCAACGTCCTGACTTTC. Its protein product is CASSPPGREGANVLTF. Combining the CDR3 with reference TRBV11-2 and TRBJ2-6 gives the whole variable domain EAGVAQSPRYKIIEKRQSVAFWCNPISGHATLYWYQQILGQGPKLLIQFQNNGVVDDSQLPKDRFSAERLKGVDSTLKIQPAKLEDSAVYLCASSPPGREGANVLTFGAGSRLTVL.

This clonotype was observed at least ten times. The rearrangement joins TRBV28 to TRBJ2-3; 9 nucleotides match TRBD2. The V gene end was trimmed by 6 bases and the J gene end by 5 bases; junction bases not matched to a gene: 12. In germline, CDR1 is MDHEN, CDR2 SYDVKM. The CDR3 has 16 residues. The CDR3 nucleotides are TGTGCCAGCAGCCCGTGGGGTAGCGGGAGAGAAGATACGCAGTATTTT. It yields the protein CASSPWGSGREDTQYF.

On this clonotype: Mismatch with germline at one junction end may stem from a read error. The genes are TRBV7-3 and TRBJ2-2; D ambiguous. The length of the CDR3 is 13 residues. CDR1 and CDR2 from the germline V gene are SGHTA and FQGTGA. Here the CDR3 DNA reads TGTGCCAACAGCTCTGCGAACACCGGGGAGCTGTTTTTT. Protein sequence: CANSSANTGELFF.

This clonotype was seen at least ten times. Here the CDR3 reads CASGGPGQGAIEQFF. CDR3 coding DNA: TGTGCTAGTGGTGGGCCGGGACAGGGGGCGATTGAGCAGTTCTTC. This sequence joins TRBV12-5 and TRBJ2-1; 12 bases are a match to TRBD1. Germline V gene sequence: CDR1 LGHNT, CDR2 FRNRAP. Trimming removed 5 bases from V and 9 bases from J; junction bases left unmatched: 8. The CDR3 is made up of 15 amino acids. Full variable domain (missing parts from reference TRBV12-5 and TRBJ2-1): DARVTQTPRHKVTEMGQEVTMRCQPILGHNTVFWYRQTMMQGLELLAYFRNRAPLDDSGMPKDRFSAEMPDATLATLKIQPSEPRDSAVYFCASGGPGQGAIEQFFGPGTRLTVL.

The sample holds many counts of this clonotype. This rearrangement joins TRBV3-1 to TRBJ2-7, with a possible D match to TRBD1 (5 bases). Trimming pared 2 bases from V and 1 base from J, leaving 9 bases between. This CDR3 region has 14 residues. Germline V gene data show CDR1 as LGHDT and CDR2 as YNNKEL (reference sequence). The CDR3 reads CASSQSDSSYEQYF. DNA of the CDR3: TGTGCCAGCAGCCAATCTGACAGTTCCTACGAGCAGTACTTC.

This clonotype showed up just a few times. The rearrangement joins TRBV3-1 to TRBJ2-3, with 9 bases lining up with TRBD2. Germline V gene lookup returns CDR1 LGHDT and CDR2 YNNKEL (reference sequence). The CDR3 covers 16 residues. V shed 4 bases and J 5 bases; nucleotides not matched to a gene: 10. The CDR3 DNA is TGTGCCAGCAGCCGGGACGCGGGAGGGCCCGGAGATACGCAGTATTTT. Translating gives CASSRDAGGPGDTQYF.

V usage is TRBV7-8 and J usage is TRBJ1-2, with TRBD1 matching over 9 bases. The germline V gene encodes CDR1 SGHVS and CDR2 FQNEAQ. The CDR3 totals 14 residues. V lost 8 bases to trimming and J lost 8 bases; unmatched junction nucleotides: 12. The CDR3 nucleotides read TGTGCCAGCGGGACAGGGTATCCCCTAAACGGCTACACCTTC. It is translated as CASGTGYPLNGYTF.

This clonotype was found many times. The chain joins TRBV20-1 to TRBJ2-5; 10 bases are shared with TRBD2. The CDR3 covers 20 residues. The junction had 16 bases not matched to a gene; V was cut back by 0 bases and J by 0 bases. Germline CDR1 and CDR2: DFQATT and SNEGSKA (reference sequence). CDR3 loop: CSARESWLAGVPSHQETQYF. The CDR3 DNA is TGCAGTGCTAGAGAGTCTTGGCTAGCGGGAGTCCCAAGTCACCAAGAGACCCAGTACTTC.

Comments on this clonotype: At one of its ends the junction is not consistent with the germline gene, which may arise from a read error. As DNA, the CDR3 is TGCAGTGCTATGGGGGGACGCCACGGGGACATTCTGTACTTC. Its translation is CSAMGGRHGDILYF. The chain joins TRBV20-1 to TRBJ2-4; D may correspond to TRBD1 or TRBD2 (6 bases each). Germline V gene lookup returns CDR1 DFQATT and CDR2 SNEGSKA (reference sequence). CDR3 size: 14 residues.